This TCR beta chain was observed in a study of cytomegalovirus exposure and HLA in healthy donors. Study findings and constraints: Upon later analysis, HLA-associated TCR beta chains proved more clonally expanded than other, equally common chains. It was assumed in the presence/absence analyses that sequencing depth was roughly uniform across donors. In the analysis, some V segments, TRBV6-2 and TRBV6-3 included, were excluded as indistinguishable.

The CDR3 has 14 amino acids. Per germline, CDR1 SNHLY and CDR2 FYNNEI. The germline V and J ends were trimmed by 3 bases and 0 bases, with 9 bases remaining between them. Among the donors, all were healthy bone marrow donors. Vbeta (60) and Jbeta (13) primers were used in the PCR. Method: immunoSEQ multiplex PCR; TCRdb's copy keeps in-frame clones and lacks some. In the table there are over 150,000 clones, over 65% of which are singletons. Regarding this clone: What it binds is not known. The sample holds other DNA sequences that translate to the same CDR3.

Sequenced sample: PBMCs. The chain is built from TRBV2 and TRBJ2-7, with D possibly TRBD1 on 5 matching bases. The TCR was taken from a woman aged 25 to 39 in good health and CMV-seronegative. The CDR3 nucleotides are TGTGCCAGCAGTGATCAGGGTAGCTCCTACGAGCAGTACTTC. Translating it yields CASSDQGSSYEQYF.